What follows describes a single T cell receptor beta chain. The sample comes from a study of blood T cell repertoires in COVID-19. Study summary: Acute and convalescent COVID-19 specimens originated in the United States, Italy and Spain. T cells, B-cell-depleted T cells, or PBMCs supplied cDNA or gDNA.

Study processing details: Amplified reference gene primers provided the basis for estimating nucleated cell counts. The method was immunoSEQ multiplex PCR; TCRdb's version includes in-frame clones alone and lacks a portion of them. V and J calls and clone size come straight from that table; D and trimming were deduced from the DNA. Of around 110,000 clones detected, 75% to 90% appear once; the ten largest clones hold under 3%. Trimming cost V 4 bases and J 5 bases, with 18 bases left between them. The CDR3 extends over 16 amino acids. Germline assignment: CDR1 SGHRS and CDR2 YFSETQ. The receptor was isolated from a man aged 25-45 years with acute or convalescent COVID-19. This chain connects TRBV5-1 to TRBJ1-4, with no clear D. Sequencing was done on a sample of peripheral blood. CDR3 nucleotide sequence: TGCGCCAGCAGCCCATCGACCGGGGTTCTAAATGAAAAACTGTTTTTT. Encoded protein: CASSPSTGVLNEKLFF.